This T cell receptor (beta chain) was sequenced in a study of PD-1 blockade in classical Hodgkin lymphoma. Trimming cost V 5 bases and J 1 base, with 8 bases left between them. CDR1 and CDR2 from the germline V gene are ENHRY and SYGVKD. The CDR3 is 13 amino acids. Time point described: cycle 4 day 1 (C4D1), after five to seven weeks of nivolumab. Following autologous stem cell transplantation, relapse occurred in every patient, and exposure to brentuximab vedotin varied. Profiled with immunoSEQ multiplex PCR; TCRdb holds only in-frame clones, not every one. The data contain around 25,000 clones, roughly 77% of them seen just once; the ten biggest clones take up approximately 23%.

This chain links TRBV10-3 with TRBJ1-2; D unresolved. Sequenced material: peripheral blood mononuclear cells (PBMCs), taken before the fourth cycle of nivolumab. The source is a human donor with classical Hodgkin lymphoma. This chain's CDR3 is CAISSKGNYGYTF. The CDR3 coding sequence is TGTGCCATCAGTAGTAAGGGTAACTATGGCTACACCTTC.